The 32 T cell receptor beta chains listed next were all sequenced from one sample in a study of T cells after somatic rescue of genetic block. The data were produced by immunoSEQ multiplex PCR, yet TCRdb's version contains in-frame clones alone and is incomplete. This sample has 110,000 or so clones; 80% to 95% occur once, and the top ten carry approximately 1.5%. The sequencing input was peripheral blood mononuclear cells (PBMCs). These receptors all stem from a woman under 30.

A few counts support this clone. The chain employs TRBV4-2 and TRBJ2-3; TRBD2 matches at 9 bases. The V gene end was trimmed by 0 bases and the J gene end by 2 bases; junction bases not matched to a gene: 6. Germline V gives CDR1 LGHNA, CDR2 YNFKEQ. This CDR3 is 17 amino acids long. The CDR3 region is CASSQDRGGGATDTQYF. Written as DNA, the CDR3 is TGTGCCAGCAGCCAAGATCGAGGCGGGGGGGCCACAGATACGCAGTATTTT.

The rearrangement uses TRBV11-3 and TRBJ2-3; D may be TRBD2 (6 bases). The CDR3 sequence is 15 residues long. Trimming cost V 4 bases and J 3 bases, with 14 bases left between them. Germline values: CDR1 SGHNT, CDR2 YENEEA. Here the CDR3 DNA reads TGTGCCAGCAGCTCCCCGGGGGTCTCAACAGATACGCAGTATTTT. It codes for CASSSPGVSTDTQYF.

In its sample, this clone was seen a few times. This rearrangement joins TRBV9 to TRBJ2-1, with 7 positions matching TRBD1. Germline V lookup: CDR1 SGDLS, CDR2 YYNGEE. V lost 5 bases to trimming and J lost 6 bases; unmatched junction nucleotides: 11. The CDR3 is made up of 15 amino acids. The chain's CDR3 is CASRRDDRAGNEQFF. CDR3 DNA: TGTGCCAGCAGGAGGGATGACAGGGCTGGCAATGAGCAGTTCTTC.

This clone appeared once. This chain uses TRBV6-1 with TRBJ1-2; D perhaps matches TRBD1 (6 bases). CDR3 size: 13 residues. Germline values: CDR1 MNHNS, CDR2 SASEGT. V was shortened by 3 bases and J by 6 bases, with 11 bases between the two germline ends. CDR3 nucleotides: TGTGCCAGCAGTGAGGGGGGGCGCGATGGCTACACCTTC. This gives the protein CASSEGGRDGYTF.

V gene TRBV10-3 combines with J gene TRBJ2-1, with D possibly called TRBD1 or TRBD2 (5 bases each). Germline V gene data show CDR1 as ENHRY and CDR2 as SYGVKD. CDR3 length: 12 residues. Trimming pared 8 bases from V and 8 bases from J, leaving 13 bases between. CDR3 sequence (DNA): TGTGCCATCGCCCCTCAGGGAGATGAGCAGTTCTTC. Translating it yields CAIAPQGDEQFF.

The CDR3, as DNA: TGTGCCAGTGGGGCAGGGGGCCCCTACGAGCAGTACTTC. Its translation is CASGAGGPYEQYF. The chain links TRBV6-1 to TRBJ2-7; 8 bases are a match to TRBD1. The CDR3 covers 13 residues. J was trimmed by 2 bases and V by 9 bases; bases with no gene match: 6. CDR1 and CDR2 (germline): MNHNS, SASEGT.

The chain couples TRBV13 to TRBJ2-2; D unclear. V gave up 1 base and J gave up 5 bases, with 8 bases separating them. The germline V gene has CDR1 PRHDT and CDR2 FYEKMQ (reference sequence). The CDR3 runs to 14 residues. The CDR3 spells CASSLVFRTGELFF. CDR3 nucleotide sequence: TGTGCCAGCAGCTTAGTTTTCCGGACCGGGGAGCTGTTTTTT.

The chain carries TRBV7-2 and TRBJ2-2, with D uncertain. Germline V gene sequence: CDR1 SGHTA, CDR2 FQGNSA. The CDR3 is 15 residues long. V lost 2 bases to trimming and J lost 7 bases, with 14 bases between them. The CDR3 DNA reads TGTGCCAGCAGCTTAAGGATATTCAAGGTCGGGGAGCTGTTTTTT. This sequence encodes CASSLRIFKVGELFF.

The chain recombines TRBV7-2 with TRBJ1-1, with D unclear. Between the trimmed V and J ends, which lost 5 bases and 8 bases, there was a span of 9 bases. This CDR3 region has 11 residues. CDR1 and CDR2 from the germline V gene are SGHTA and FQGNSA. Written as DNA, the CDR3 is TGTGCCAGCAGCCCAAAGGTCGAAGCTTTCTTT. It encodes CASSPKVEAFF.

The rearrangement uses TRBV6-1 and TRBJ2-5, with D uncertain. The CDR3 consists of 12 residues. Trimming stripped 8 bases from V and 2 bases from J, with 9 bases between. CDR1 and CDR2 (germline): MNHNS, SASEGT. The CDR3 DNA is TGTGCCAGCTGCCCCAGGCAAGAGACCCAGTACTTC. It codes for CASCPRQETQYF.

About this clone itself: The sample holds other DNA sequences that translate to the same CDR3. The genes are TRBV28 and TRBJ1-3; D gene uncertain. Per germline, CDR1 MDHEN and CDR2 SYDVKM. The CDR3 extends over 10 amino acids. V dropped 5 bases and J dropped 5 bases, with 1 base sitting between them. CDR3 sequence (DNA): TGTGCCAGCAGTAGAAACACCATATATTTT. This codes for CASSRNTIYF. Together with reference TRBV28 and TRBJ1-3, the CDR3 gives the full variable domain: DVKVTQSSRYLVKRTGEKVFLECVQDMDHENMFWYRQDPGLGLRLIYFSYDVKMKEKGDIPEGYSVSREKKERFSLILESASTNQTSMYLCASSRNTIYFGEGSWLTVV.

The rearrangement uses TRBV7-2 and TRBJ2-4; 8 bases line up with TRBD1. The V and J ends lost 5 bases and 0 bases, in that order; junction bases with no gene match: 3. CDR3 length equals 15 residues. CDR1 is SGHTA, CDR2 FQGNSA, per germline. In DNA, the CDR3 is TGTGCCAGCAGCGGGGACAGGCTAGCCAAAAACATTCAGTACTTC. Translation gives CASSGDRLAKNIQYF.

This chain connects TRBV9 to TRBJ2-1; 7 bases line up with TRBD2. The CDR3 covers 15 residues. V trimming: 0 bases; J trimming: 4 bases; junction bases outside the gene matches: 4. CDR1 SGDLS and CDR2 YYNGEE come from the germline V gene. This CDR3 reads CASSVGGGGYNEQFF. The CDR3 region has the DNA TGTGCCAGCAGCGTAGGCGGCGGGGGTTACAATGAGCAGTTCTTC. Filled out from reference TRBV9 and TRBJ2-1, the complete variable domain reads DSGVTQTPKHLITATGQRVTLRCSPRSGDLSVYWYQQSLDQGLQFLIQYYNGEERAKGNILERFSAQQFPDLHSELNLSSLELGDSALYFCASSVGGGGYNEQFFGPGTRLTVL.

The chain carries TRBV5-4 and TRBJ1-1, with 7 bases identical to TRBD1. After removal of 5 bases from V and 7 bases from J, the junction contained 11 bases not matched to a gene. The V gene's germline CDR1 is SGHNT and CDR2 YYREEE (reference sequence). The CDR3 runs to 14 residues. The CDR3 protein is CASSSDRTAYEAFF. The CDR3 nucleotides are TGTGCCAGCAGTTCGGACAGGACCGCTTATGAAGCTTTCTTT.

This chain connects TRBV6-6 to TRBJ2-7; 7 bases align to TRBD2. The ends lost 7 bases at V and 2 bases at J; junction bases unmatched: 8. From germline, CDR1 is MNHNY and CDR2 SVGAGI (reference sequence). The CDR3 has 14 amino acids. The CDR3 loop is CASTLGGTAYEQYF. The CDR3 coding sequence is TGTGCCAGCACTCTGGGGGGGACCGCCTACGAGCAGTACTTC.

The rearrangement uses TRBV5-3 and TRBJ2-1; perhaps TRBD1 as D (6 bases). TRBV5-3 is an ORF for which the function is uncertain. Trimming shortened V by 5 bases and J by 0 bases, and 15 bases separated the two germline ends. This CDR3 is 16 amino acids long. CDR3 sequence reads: CARSSLGASSYNEQFF. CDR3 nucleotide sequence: TGTGCCAGAAGTTCGCTGGGGGCAAGCTCCTACAATGAGCAGTTCTTC.

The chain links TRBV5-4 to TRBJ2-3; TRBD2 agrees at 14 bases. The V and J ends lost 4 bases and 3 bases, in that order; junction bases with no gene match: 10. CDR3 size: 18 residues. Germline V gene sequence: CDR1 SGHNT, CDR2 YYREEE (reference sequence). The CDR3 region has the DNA TGTGCCAGCAGCCCGGGACTAGCGGGGGAGTTGGGGACAGATACGCAGTATTTT. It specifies CASSPGLAGELGTDTQYF.

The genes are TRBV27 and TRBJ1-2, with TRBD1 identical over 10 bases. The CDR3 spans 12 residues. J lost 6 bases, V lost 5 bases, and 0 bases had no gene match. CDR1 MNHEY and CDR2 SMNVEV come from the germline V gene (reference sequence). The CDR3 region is CASSGTGDGYTF. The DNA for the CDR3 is TGTGCCAGCAGTGGGACAGGGGATGGCTACACCTTC.

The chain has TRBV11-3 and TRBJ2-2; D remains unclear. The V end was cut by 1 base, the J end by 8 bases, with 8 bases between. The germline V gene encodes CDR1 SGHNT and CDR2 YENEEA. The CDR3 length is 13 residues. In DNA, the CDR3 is TGTGCCAGCAGCTTAGGGGATTCGGGGGAGCTGTTTTTT. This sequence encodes CASSLGDSGELFF.

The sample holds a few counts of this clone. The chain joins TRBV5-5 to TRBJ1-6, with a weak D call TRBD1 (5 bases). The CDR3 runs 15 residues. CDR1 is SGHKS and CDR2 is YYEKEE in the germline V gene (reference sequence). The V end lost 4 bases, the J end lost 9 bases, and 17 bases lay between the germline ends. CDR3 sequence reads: CASSMGVGVGSPLHF. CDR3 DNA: TGTGCCAGCAGCATGGGTGTGGGGGTTGGTTCACCCCTCCACTTT.

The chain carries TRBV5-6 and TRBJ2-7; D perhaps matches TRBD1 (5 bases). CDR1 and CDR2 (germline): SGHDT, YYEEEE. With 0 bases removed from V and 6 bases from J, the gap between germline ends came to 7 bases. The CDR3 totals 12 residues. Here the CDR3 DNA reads TGTGCCAGCAGCTTGGTTCAGGGCGAGCAGTACTTC. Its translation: CASSLVQGEQYF. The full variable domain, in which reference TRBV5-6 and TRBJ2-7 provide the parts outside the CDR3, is DAGVTQSPTHLIKTRGQQVTLRCSPKSGHDTVSWYQQALGQGPQFIFQYYEEEERQRGNFPDRFSGHQFPNYSSELNVNALLLGDSALYLCASSLVQGEQYFGPGTRLTVT.

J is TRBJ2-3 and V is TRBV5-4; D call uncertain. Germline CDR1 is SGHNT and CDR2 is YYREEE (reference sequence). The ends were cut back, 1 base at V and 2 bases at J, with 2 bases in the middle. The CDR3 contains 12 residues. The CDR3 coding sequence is TGTGCCAGCAGCTTGCACACAGATACGCAGTATTTT. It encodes CASSLHTDTQYF.

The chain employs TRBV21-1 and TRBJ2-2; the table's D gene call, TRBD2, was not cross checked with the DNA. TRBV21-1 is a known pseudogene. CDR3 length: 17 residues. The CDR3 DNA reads TGTGCCAGCAGCAAAGGATGTCGGGAACAGCGTCCCGGGGAGCTGTTTTTT. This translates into CASSKGCREQRPGELFF.

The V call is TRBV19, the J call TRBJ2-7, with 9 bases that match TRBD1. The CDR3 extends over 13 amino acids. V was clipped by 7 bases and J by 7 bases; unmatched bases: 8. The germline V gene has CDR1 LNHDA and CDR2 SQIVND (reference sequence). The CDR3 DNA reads TGTGCCAGTACCCCACAGGGGGCGGGAGAGCAGTACTTC. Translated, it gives CASTPQGAGEQYF. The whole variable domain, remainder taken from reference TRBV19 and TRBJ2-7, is DGGITQSPKYLFRKEGQNVTLSCEQNLNHDAMYWYRQDPGQGLRLIYYSQIVNDFQKGDIAEGYSVSREKKESFPLTVTSAQKNPTAFYLCASTPQGAGEQYFGPGTRLTVT.

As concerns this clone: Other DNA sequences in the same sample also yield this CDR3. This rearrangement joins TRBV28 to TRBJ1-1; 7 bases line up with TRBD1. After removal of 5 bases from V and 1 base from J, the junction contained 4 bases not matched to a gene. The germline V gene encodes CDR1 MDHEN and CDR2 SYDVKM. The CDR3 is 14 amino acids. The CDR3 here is CASSPGTANTEAFF. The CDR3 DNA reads TGTGCCAGCAGTCCTGGGACAGCGAACACTGAAGCTTTCTTT.

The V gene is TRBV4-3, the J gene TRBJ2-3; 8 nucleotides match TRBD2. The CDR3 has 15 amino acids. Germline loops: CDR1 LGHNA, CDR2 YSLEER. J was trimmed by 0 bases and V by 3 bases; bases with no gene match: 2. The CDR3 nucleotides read TGCGCCAGCAGCCAGACTAGCGAGAGCACAGATACGCAGTATTTT. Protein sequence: CASSQTSESTDTQYF.

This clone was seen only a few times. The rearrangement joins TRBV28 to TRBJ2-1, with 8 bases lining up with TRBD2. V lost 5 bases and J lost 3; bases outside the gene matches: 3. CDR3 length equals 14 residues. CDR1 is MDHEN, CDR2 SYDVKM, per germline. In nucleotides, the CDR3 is TGTGCCAGCAGTAAACTAGCGGACTACAATGAGCAGTTCTTC. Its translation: CASSKLADYNEQFF.

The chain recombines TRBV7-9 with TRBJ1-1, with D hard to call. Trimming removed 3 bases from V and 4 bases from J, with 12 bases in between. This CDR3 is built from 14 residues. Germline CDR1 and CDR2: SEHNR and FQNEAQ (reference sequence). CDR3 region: CASSFLGMGTEAFF. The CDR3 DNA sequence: TGTGCCAGCAGCTTTTTGGGTATGGGCACTGAAGCTTTCTTT.

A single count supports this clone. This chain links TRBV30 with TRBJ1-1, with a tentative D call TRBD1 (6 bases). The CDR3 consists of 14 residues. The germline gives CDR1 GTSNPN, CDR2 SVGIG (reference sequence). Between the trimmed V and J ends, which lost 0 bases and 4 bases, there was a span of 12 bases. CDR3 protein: CAWSVGGTGTEAFF. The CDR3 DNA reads TGTGCCTGGAGTGTAGGGGGGACGGGCACTGAAGCTTTCTTT.

For the CDR3, the DNA is TGTGCCAGCAGCTCACATATCTCGGGGTCCTCCTACGAGCAGTACTTC. Translation: CASSSHISGSSYEQYF. The V and J genes are TRBV14 and TRBJ2-7, with a possible D match to TRBD2 (5 bases). Germline CDR1 is SGHDN and CDR2 is FVKESK. This CDR3 is 16 amino acids long. The V gene lost 5 bases and the J gene lost 0 bases, with 17 bases spanning the gap. The variable domain in full, completed from reference TRBV14 and TRBJ2-7, reads EAGVTQFPSHSVIEKGQTVTLRCDPISGHDNLYWYRRVMGKEIKFLLHFVKESKQDESGMPNNRFLAERTGGTYSTLKVQPAELEDSGVYFCASSSHISGSSYEQYFGPGTRLTVT.

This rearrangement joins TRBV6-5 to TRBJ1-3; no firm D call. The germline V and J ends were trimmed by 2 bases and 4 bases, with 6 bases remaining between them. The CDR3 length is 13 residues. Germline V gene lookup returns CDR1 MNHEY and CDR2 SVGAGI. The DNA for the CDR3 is TGTGCCAGCAGTTACGGTCGGGGAAACACCATATATTTT. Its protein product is CASSYGRGNTIYF.

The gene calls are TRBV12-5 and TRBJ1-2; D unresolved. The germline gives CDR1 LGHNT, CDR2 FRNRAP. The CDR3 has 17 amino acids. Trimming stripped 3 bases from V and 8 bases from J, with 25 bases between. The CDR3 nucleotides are TGTGCTAGTGGTTTCTCGACGGAACGTGAAGTAACAGTAGGCTACACCTTC. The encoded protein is CASGFSTEREVTVGYTF.